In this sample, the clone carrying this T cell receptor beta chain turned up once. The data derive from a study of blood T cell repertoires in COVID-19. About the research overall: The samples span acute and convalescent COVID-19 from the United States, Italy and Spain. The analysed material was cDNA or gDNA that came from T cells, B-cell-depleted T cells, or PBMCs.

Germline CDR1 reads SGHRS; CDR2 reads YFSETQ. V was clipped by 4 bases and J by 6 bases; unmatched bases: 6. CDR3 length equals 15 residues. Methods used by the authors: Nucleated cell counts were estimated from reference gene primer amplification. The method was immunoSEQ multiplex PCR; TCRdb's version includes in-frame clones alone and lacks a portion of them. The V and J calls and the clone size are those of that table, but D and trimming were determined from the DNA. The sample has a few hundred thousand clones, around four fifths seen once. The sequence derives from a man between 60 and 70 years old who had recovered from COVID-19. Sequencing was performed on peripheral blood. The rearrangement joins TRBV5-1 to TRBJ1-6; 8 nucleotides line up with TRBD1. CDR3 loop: CASSLDTGGNSPLHF. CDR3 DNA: TGCGCCAGCAGCCTGGACACAGGGGGTAATTCACCCCTCCACTTT.